Sequencing of this T cell receptor (beta chain) was carried out in a study of regulatory T cells in long-lasting Graves disease. Study-wide context: Graves' patients who were just diagnosed had used antithyroid drugs for under 3 months. General study results and limits: New patients shared some 890 public clonotypes, fewer than the 2,500 to 3,500 shared by persistent patients.

This clonotype has just a few counts. What it binds is unknown. Time point specified: newly diagnosed GD, antithyroid drugs for less than 3 months. PBMCs were the source of the RNA used for TCR sequencing. Combining iRepertoire HTBI primers with Arm-PCR of CDR3 regions, the authors built TCR beta libraries. TCRdb processed the multiplex PCR reads anew with MiXCR; each CDR3 protein has one entry. The sample records about 460,000 distinct CDR3 sequences, around 15% being singletons. The sample was also linked to a second study, of T cells in Graves' hyperthyroidism and ophthalmopathy. Per that study: Using the HTBI primer set, a first-round RT-PCR was run on the TCR CDR3.

This clonotype originated in a woman aged 50 to 60 with Graves disease. This specimen was peripheral blood mononuclear cells (PBMCs), taken at new diagnosis, from a patient treated with antithyroid drugs.

For the CDR3, the DNA is TGTGCCAGCAGCCTTTACAGGGGAGGGAATGAGCAGTTCTTC. Translation: CASSLYRGGNEQFF. This chain uses TRBV5-5 with TRBJ2-1; possibly TRBD1 or TRBD2 for D (7 bases each). Germline V gene lookup returns CDR1 SGHKS and CDR2 YYEKEE (reference sequence). This CDR3 region has 14 residues. V was trimmed by 4 bases and J by 7 bases, leaving 15 bases between them.